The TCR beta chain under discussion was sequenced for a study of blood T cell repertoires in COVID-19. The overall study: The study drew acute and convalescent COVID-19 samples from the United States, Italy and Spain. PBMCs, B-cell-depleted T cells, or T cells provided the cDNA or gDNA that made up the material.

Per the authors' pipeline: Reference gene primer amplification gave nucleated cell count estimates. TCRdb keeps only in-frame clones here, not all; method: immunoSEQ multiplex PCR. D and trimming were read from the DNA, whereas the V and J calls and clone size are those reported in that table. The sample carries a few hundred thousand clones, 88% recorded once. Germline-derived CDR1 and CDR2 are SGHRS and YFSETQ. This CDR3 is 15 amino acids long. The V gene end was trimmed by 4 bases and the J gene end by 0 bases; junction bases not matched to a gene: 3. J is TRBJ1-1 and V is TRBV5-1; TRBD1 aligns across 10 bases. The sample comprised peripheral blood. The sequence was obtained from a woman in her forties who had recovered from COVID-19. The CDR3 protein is CASSEGQGMNTEAFF. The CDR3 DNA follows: TGCGCCAGCAGCGAGGGACAGGGGATGAACACTGAAGCTTTCTTT.